The 22 T cell receptor beta chains presented below share a single source sample, sequenced in a study of molecular identifiers for immune sequencing clone quantification. TCRdb reanalysed the PCR reads using MiXCR and keeps one entry per CDR3 protein. The data hold 20,000 to 30,000 distinct CDR3 sequences, with approximately 17% observed a single time. Material for sequencing was naive CD8+ T cells from blood, with Jurkat cell RNA spiked in. Subset described: FACS-sorted CD8+CD4-CCR7+CD45RA+ naive T cells. The receptors were sampled from a human donor in good health. Some libraries in this study had Jurkat cell RNA spiked in.

The chain has TRBV4-3 and TRBJ2-3, with 11 bases matching TRBD2. The junction had 10 bases not matched to a gene; V was cut back by 2 bases and J by 3 bases. The length of the CDR3 is 18 residues. Germline V gives CDR1 LGHNA, CDR2 YSLEER. CDR3 nucleotide sequence: TGCGCCAGCAGCCAATACCCCACTAGCGGGAGTTTGACAGATACGCAGTATTTT. It yields the protein CASSQYPTSGSLTDTQYF.

The chain recombines TRBV4-3 with TRBJ1-2; D is perhaps TRBD1 (6 bases). The V end was cut by 0 bases, the J end by 4 bases, with 15 bases between. CDR3 length: 16 amino acids. CDR1 is LGHNA, CDR2 YSLEER, per germline. CDR3 residues: CASSQDLTGTTYGYTF. CDR3 DNA: TGCGCCAGCAGCCAAGATCTTACAGGGACGACCTATGGCTACACCTTC.

There are many counts of this clonotype. The V call is TRBV20-1, the J call TRBJ1-1; D uncertain. Trimming removed 3 bases at V and 0 bases at J, with 14 bases between. Germline CDR1 and CDR2: DFQATT and SNEGSKA (reference sequence). The CDR3 is made up of 15 amino acids. CDR3 residues: CSASGRYKMNTEAFF. CDR3 DNA sequence: TGCAGTGCTAGTGGTCGATACAAAATGAACACTGAAGCTTTCTTT.

On this clonotype: A much larger clone differs from this one at a single base, so this may be a read error. The chain combines TRBV7-9 with TRBJ2-7, with a tentative D call TRBD1 (7 bases). In germline, CDR1 is SEHNR, CDR2 FQNEAQ (reference sequence). V was trimmed by 5 bases and J by 1 base, leaving 12 bases between them. CDR3 length equals 14 residues. This CDR3 is CASSRRGRSYEQYF. In nucleotides, the CDR3 is TGTGCCAGCAGCCGGAGGGGGCGGTCCTACGAGCAGTACTTC.

For this clonotype: A much larger clone differs by one base, so this may be a read error. CDR3 region: CASRGEDYNGQFF. The CDR3 DNA sequence: TGTGCCAGCAGAGGGGAAGACTACAATGGGCAGTTCTTC. J is TRBJ2-1 and V is TRBV3-1, with D tentatively TRBD1 or TRBD2 (5 bases each). CDR1 and CDR2 from the germline V gene are LGHDT and YNNKEL (reference sequence). The CDR3 has 13 amino acids.

This clonotype counts as medium-sized (0.01 to 0.1%). This chain uses TRBV7-2 with TRBJ2-7; D perhaps matches TRBD2 (5 bases). CDR1 is SGHTA and CDR2 is FQGNSA in the germline V gene. The CDR3 has 14 residues. V lost 3 bases and J lost 1, with 10 bases in between. The CDR3 region has the DNA TGTGCCAGCAGCTTTTCCGGAGGATCCTACGAGCAGTACTTC. Translated, it gives CASSFSGGSYEQYF.

In its sample, this clonotype was seen many times. The rearrangement uses TRBV24-1 and TRBJ2-2, with 9 bases that match TRBD1. Germline CDR1 and CDR2: KGHDR and SFDVKD. CDR3 length: 16 residues. Trimming at V came to 4 bases and at J to 1 base, leaving 3 bases not matched to a gene. CDR3: CATSDPGQGNTGELFF. In DNA, the CDR3 is TGTGCCACCAGTGACCCGGGACAGGGGAACACCGGGGAGCTGTTTTTT.

Regarding this clonotype: Given a much more abundant clone one base away, this may be a read error. V usage is TRBV5-4 and J usage is TRBJ2-6; D might be TRBD1 (7 bases). CDR1 is SGHNT and CDR2 is YYREEE in the germline V gene (reference sequence). Trimming removed 9 bases at V and 1 base at J, with 14 bases between. The CDR3 runs 15 residues. The CDR3 DNA follows: TGTGCCATCAGACCAGGGGGGTCTGGGGCCAACGTCCTGACTTTC. It specifies CAIRPGGSGANVLTF.

Ten or more counts support this clonotype. The CDR3 reads CASSELQAVQETQYF. The CDR3 bases are TGTGCCAGCAGTGAACTCCAGGCGGTACAAGAGACCCAGTACTTC. V is TRBV2 and J is TRBJ2-5; D not certain. Trimming removed 2 bases from V and 2 bases from J, with 12 bases in between. The CDR3 consists of 15 residues. Looked up from germline, CDR1 is SNHLY and CDR2 is FYNNEI.

This clonotype was counted many times. The chain combines TRBV6-2 or TRBV6-3 with TRBJ1-5; weak D call: TRBD1 (5 bases). Trimming took 3 bases from V and 3 from J, leaving 12 bases between them. Germline lookup yields CDR1 MNHEY and CDR2 SVGEGT. The CDR3 totals 15 residues. The CDR3 DNA is TGTGCCAGCAGTTATGAGACAGAGAACAATCAGCCCCAGCATTTT. Protein product: CASSYETENNQPQHF.

On this clonotype itself: A read error is possible here, since a much larger clone lies one base away. The conserved phenylalanine or tryptophan is not found at the CDR3 terminus, so this likely reflects a read error. J is TRBJ2-7 and V is TRBV7-9; no firm D call. The CDR3 runs to 12 residues. Germline V CDR1 and CDR2: SEHNR, FQNEAQ (reference sequence). The V end was cut by 3 bases, the J end by 7 bases, with 10 bases between. DNA of the CDR3: TGTGCCAGCAGCTTTAGTTCTAGGGAGCAGTACCTC. Residues: CASSFSSREQYL.

This clonotype was detected ten times or more. This sequence joins TRBV7-9 and TRBJ2-2, with a tentative D call TRBD2 (5 bases). The germline gives CDR1 SEHNR, CDR2 FQNEAQ (reference sequence). V gave up 5 bases and J gave up 0 bases, with 16 bases separating them. This CDR3 has 17 amino acids. In nucleotides, the CDR3 is TGTGCCAGCAGCCCAAGCTCCCGGGGAGCGAACACCGGGGAGCTGTTTTTT. Protein product: CASSPSSRGANTGELFF.

By share of the sample, this clonotype is medium-sized. The chain has TRBV7-9 and TRBJ1-1; D uncertain. CDR1 SEHNR and CDR2 FQNEAQ come from the germline V gene (reference sequence). This CDR3 is 15 amino acids long. Trimming removed 2 bases from V and 3 bases from J, with 13 bases in between. This CDR3 reads CASSLLPNWDTEAFF. The DNA for the CDR3 is TGTGCCAGCAGCTTACTGCCAAATTGGGACACTGAAGCTTTCTTT.

In this sample, this clonotype is medium-sized. The chain couples TRBV5-1 to TRBJ1-1, with 8 bases fitting TRBD1. J gave up 4 bases and V 3 bases, and 5 bases lay outside the gene matches. The CDR3 sequence is 14 residues long. Germline CDR1 reads SGHRS; CDR2 reads YFSETQ. The CDR3 DNA follows: TGCGCCAGCAGCTCGGGGACAGGAGCCACTGAAGCTTTCTTT. It codes for CASSSGTGATEAFF.

This clonotype appeared a few times. This may be a read error: a much more frequent sequence differs by one nucleotide. The CDR3 does not close with the conserved phenylalanine or tryptophan, likely indicating a read error. V and J are TRBV5-1 and TRBJ2-2; D is tentatively TRBD1 or TRBD2 (5 bases each). Deletions cut 5 bases from V and 2 bases from J, with 10 bases between. The CDR3 is 14 amino acids. Germline values: CDR1 SGHRS, CDR2 YFSETQ. The CDR3 here is CASRGELNTGELFS. CDR3 nucleotide sequence: TGCGCCAGCAGGGGGGAACTAAACACCGGGGAGCTGTTTTCT.

This clonotype was observed many times. The rearrangement links TRBV7-9 to TRBJ2-6, with 7 bases lining up with TRBD1. CDR3 length: 16 residues. Germline CDR1 is SEHNR and CDR2 is FQNEAQ (reference sequence). The trim removed 5 bases at V and 1 base at J, leaving 5 bases unmatched. CDR3 amino acids: CASSPKDRSGANVLTF. The CDR3 bases are TGTGCCAGCAGCCCGAAGGACAGGTCTGGGGCCAACGTCCTGACTTTC.

This clonotype was seen at least ten times. The chain has TRBV4-2 and TRBJ2-3, with D unresolved. The CDR3 length is 16 residues. Per germline, CDR1 LGHNA and CDR2 YNFKEQ. V gave up 1 base and J gave up 0 bases, with 11 bases separating them. This CDR3 reads CASSQAVTTSTDTQYF. The CDR3 DNA reads TGTGCCAGCAGCCAAGCTGTTACGACTAGCACAGATACGCAGTATTTT.

Only a few counts were recorded for this clonotype. A much larger clone lies a single base off, so this may be a read error. The genes are TRBV20-1 and TRBJ2-7, with 7 bases fitting TRBD2. CDR1 is DFQATT, CDR2 SNEGSKA, per germline (reference sequence). V lost 6 bases and J lost 4; bases outside the gene matches: 9. This CDR3 comprises 13 residues. CDR3 amino acids: CSAPETGGYEQYF. CDR3 bases: TGCAGTGCCCCCGAGACGGGGGGTTACGAGCAGTACTTC.

This clonotype was detected many times. This chain joins TRBV29-1 and TRBJ2-7; D is unresolved. The CDR3 length is 14 residues. Germline V lookup: CDR1 SQVTM, CDR2 ANQGSEA. The V gene lost 4 bases and the J gene lost 0 bases, with 13 bases spanning the gap. The CDR3: CSVVFLTFSYEQYF. CDR3 DNA: TGCAGCGTTGTATTTCTAACTTTCTCCTACGAGCAGTACTTC.

This clonotype occurred many times. The gene calls are TRBV5-1 and TRBJ1-1; TRBD1 matches 7 bases. Germline assignment: CDR1 SGHRS and CDR2 YFSETQ. The CDR3 runs 15 residues. J gave up 3 bases and V 0 bases, and 5 bases lay outside the gene matches. The CDR3 DNA follows: TGCGCCAGCAGCTTGGCCGGGACAGCTTACACTGAAGCTTTCTTT. It yields the protein CASSLAGTAYTEAFF.

This clonotype has only a few counts. A junction end diverges from the germline sequence, so it may reflect a read error. The chain is built from TRBV5-3 and TRBJ2-7, with a possible D match to TRBD1 (6 bases). TRBV5-3 counts as an open reading frame of uncertain function. The CDR3 loop spans 15 amino acids. The CDR3 DNA reads TGTGCCAGCAGCTTGGGGACACTTAAGTCCGACGAGCAGTACTTC. Encoded protein: CASSLGTLKSDEQYF.

In its sample, this clonotype was seen many times. The J gene is TRBJ1-1, the V gene TRBV7-9, with D unclear. The ends were cut back, 7 bases at V and 4 bases at J, with 16 bases in the middle. CDR3 size: 14 residues. The germline V gene has CDR1 SEHNR and CDR2 FQNEAQ (reference sequence). DNA for the CDR3: TGTGCCAGCACCGATCGGAGGGCCCCCACTGAAGCTTTCTTT. This sequence encodes CASTDRRAPTEAFF.